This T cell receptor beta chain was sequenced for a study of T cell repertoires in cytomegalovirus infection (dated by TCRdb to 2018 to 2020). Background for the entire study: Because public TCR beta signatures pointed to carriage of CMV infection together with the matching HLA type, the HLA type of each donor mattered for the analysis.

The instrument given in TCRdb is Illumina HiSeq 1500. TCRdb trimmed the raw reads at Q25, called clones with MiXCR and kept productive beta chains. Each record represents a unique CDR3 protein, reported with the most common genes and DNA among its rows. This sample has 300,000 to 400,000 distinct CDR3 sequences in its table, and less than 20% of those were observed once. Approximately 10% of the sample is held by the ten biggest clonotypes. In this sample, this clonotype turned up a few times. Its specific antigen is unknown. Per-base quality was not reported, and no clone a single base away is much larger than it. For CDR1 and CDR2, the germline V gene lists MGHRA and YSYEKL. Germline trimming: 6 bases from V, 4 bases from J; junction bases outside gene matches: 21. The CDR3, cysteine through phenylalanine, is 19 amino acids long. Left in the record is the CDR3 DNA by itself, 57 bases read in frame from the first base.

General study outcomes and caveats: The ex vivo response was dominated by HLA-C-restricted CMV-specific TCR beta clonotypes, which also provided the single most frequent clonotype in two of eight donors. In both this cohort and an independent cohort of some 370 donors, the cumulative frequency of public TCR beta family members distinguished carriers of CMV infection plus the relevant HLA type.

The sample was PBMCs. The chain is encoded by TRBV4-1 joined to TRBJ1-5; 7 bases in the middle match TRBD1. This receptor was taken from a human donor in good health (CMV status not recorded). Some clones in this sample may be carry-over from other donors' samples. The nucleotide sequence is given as TGCGCCAGCAGACCAGTACTACCGCGAGTCGGACAGGAAAATCAGCCCCAGCATTTT. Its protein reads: CASRPVLPRVGQENQPQHF.